This is a list of T cell receptor beta chains from one sample in a study of early T cells in non-severe SARS-CoV-2 infection. TCRdb used MiXCR to reprocess the 5' RACE reads, holding one entry per CDR3 protein. The sample contains 70,000 to 90,000 distinct CDR3 sequences, about 14% of which appear only once. What was sequenced was whole blood. The source of these receptors is an adult who was a healthcare worker with PCR-confirmed SARS-CoV-2 infection or an uninfected control (not recorded which). The CDR3 runs from the conserved cysteine through the conserved F or W. The D gene is left open where the match is weak. The listing skips clone size in some rows; elsewhere it reads once, few, many or a size class.

D gene	J gene	clone size	V gene	CDR3 DNA	CDR3 protein
.	TRBJ2-2	.	TRBV2	TGTGCCAGCAGTGAAACAGGGTGGGCCGGGGAGCTGTTTTTT	CASSETGWAGELFF
.	TRBJ2-1	.	TRBV6-2/TRBV6-3	TGTGCCAGCAGCTCTATCTTGGAGGGAGGAATCTCCTACAATGAGCAGTTCTTC	CASSSILEGGISYNEQFF
TRBD1	TRBJ2-3	many	TRBV5-1	TGCGCCAGCAGCTCCAGACAGGGCTATACGCAGTATTTT	CASSSRQGYTQYF
TRBD2	TRBJ2-5	few	TRBV29-1	TGCAGCGTCCGGGCAGGCGGGGGCCAAGAGACCCAGTACTTC	CSVRAGGGQETQYF
.	TRBJ2-1	.	TRBV20-1	TGCAGTGCTAGAGCAGGGAACCCCTCCATCAATGAGCAGTTCTTC	CSARAGNPSINEQFF
.	TRBJ1-5	few	TRBV20-1	TGCAGTGCTAGACAGGGGATGGGCAATCAGCCCCAGCATTTT	CSARQGMGNQPQHF
.	TRBJ2-6	.	TRBV18	TGTGCCAGCTCACCGGGGGCAGAAAGCTCTGGGGCCAACGTCCTGACTTTC	CASSPGAESSGANVLTF
TRBD1	TRBJ2-7	few	TRBV25-1	TGTGCCAGCAGTGCTGGACAGGGGGCCTACGAGCAGTACTTC	CASSAGQGAYEQYF
.	TRBJ1-1	.	TRBV6-5	TGTGCCAGCAGTTACGGAAGGTTTGGGAACACTGAAGCTTTCTTT	CASSYGRFGNTEAFF
.	TRBJ2-7	.	TRBV20-1	TGCAGTACTAGACTAACCTCGGAGGGGGAGCAGTACTTC	CSTRLTSEGEQYF
.	TRBJ2-2	.	TRBV12-3/TRBV12-4	TGTGCCAGCAGTTTAGCTACGGGGAGCGAGACCGGGGAGCTGTTTTTT	CASSLATGSETGELFF
.	TRBJ2-5	.	TRBV3-1	TGTGCCAGCAGCCAAGTGGTAGGAGGGAACCAAGAGACCCAGTACTTC	CASSQVVGGNQETQYF
TRBD1	TRBJ1-2	.	TRBV29-1	TGCAGCGTCGCCGAGGGACAGGCCAACTATGGCTACACCTTC	CSVAEGQANYGYTF
TRBD2	TRBJ2-1	few	TRBV29-1	TGCAGCGTTCTAGCGGGAGCCCATATAGGCTCCTACAATGAGCAGTTCTTC	CSVLAGAHIGSYNEQFF
.	TRBJ1-3	.	TRBV6-6	TGTGCCAGCATCTCCTTAGGGGACTCTGGAAACACCATATATTTT	CASISLGDSGNTIYF
.	TRBJ2-2	.	TRBV7-3	TGTGCCAGCAGCTTAACGTTAACCGGGGAGCTGTTTTTT	CASSLTLTGELFF
TRBD2	TRBJ2-7	many	TRBV11-3	TGTGCCAGCAGCTCAGAAGGGAGCGGGGGACTCTCCTACGAGCAGTACTTC	CASSSEGSGGLSYEQYF
TRBD1	TRBJ2-3	.	TRBV18	TGTGCCAGCTCACCGCTGGACAGGGGCACAGATACGCAGTATTTT	CASSPLDRGTDTQYF
.	TRBJ2-4	few	TRBV6-6	TGTGCCAGCAGTTACCCCCCGGTAGGGGCGGGCGGACGGGCCAAAAACATTCAGTACTTC	CASSYPPVGAGGRAKNIQYF
TRBD2	TRBJ2-1	many	TRBV7-9	TGTGCCAGCAGTCTTAGCGGGAATGAGCAGTTCTTC	CASSLSGNEQFF
.	TRBJ2-4	few	TRBV28	TGTGCCAGCAGTTTGCCACAGGGTGGCCTAGCCAAAAACATTCAGTACTTC	CASSLPQGGLAKNIQYF
TRBD1	TRBJ1-4	many	TRBV27	TGTGCCAGCTTGGACAGGGAGAATGAAAAACTGTTTTTT	CASLDRENEKLFF
TRBD1	TRBJ1-6	many	TRBV28	TGTGCCAGCATCCCCAGGGGGATCAATTCACCCCTCCACTTT	CASIPRGINSPLHF
.	TRBJ2-7	medium-sized	TRBV12-3/TRBV12-4	TGTGCCAGCAGTTTCAGGAAGGGCTCCTACGAGCAGTACTTC	CASSFRKGSYEQYF
.	TRBJ2-1	few	TRBV20-1	TGCAGTGCTAGTTTCCAGGTCTACAATGAGCAGTTCTTC	CSASFQVYNEQFF
TRBD2	TRBJ2-7	few	TRBV20-1	TGCAGTGCTAGAACTAGCGGGGGGTTCTCCTACGAGCAGTACTTC	CSARTSGGFSYEQYF
TRBD2	TRBJ2-7	few	TRBV4-2	TGTGCCAGCAGCCTAGGGCGGGGGGGCTACGAGCAGTACTTC	CASSLGRGGYEQYF
.	TRBJ2-1	.	TRBV7-6	TGTGCCAGCAGCTGGAGTGGGGGGAGCTACAATGAGCAGTTCTTC	CASSWSGGSYNEQFF
TRBD1	TRBJ2-1	.	TRBV2	TGTGCCAGCAGTCCACAGGGGATGAGATCTGGGGAGCAGTTCTTC	CASSPQGMRSGEQFF
.	TRBJ2-1	few	TRBV5-1	TGCGCCAGCAGCTCGGAGGGGAGCTCCTACAATGAGCAGTTCTTC	CASSSEGSSYNEQFF
TRBD1	TRBJ1-4	many	TRBV13	TGTGCCAGCAGCCGACAGGGGAATGAAAAACTGTTTTTT	CASSRQGNEKLFF
.	TRBJ1-5	.	TRBV12-3/TRBV12-4	TGTGCCAGCTCGGTACAGGGCCTTAATCAGCCCCAGCATTTT	CASSVQGLNQPQHF
.	TRBJ2-7	few	TRBV4-1	TGCGCCAGCAGCCTTACCCCCCACGGGAGCTCCTACGAGCAGTACTTC	CASSLTPHGSSYEQYF
TRBD1	TRBJ1-1	many	TRBV28	TGTGCCAGCAGTAGTCCGACAGGGGTGACTGAAGCTTTCTTT	CASSSPTGVTEAFF
TRBD1	TRBJ1-5	.	TRBV7-8	TGTGCCAGCAGCTTAGCGCAGGGGGGGTATAGCAATCAGCCCCAGCATTTT	CASSLAQGGYSNQPQHF
TRBD1	TRBJ2-3	many	TRBV29-1	TGCAGCGTTGAAGGAGGGGGCGGGCGAACAGATACGCAGTATTTT	CSVEGGGGRTDTQYF